The clone carrying this T cell receptor beta chain was observed a few times. Its antigen is not known. This specimen comes from a study of T cell repertoires in cytomegalovirus infection. Study overall: An indication of both CMV infection and matching HLA type came from public TCR beta signatures.

The CDR3 contains 15 residues. Germline values: CDR1 SGDLS, CDR2 YYNGEE. Germline trimming cut 2 bases from V and 8 bases from J; bases unmatched to any gene: 9. Whole-study findings and limits: HLA-C-restricted CMV-specific TCR beta clonotypes prevailed in the ex vivo response.

One entry per CDR3 protein results from TCRdb running MiXCR on the reads. Of a few hundred thousand distinct CDR3 sequences listed, about a sixth are singletons. The chain carries TRBV9 and TRBJ2-1; TRBD2 matches at 8 bases. The sequenced sample consisted of PBMCs. The origin of this receptor is a human donor in good health (CMV status not recorded). Some clones in this sample may be carry-over from other donors' samples. CDR3 coding DNA: TGTGCCAGCAGCGTCTCGGGGGGGGCCAACGATGAGCAGTTCTTC. Translated, it gives CASSVSGGANDEQFF.